A single sample is the source of the 27 T cell receptor beta chains below, sequenced in a study of cytomegalovirus exposure and HLA in healthy donors. A multiplex PCR was run with 60 Vbeta primers and 13 Jbeta primers. Repertoires were generated with immunoSEQ multiplex PCR, while TCRdb's copy carries only in-frame clones and drops some. Found here are approximately 130,000 clones, 81% of them singletons; the top ten hold 0.6% to 0.7%. Sequences were obtained from PBMCs. The origin of the receptors is a man younger than 35 in good health and CMV-seronegative.

V and J are TRBV4-3 and TRBJ1-1; a possible D gene is TRBD1 (5 bases). Germline V gene data show CDR1 as LGHNA and CDR2 as YSLEER. V was pared by 0 bases and J by 0 bases, with 14 bases between. The CDR3 totals 17 residues. The CDR3 region is CASSQDIWGLMNTEAFF. CDR3 coding DNA: TGCGCCAGCAGCCAAGATATCTGGGGACTGATGAACACTGAAGCTTTCTTT.

This rearrangement joins TRBV30 to TRBJ1-2; 8 bases agree with TRBD1. Unmatched junction bases numbered 11, after V lost 4 bases and J lost 7 bases. Germline loops: CDR1 GTSNPN, CDR2 SVGIG (reference sequence). There are 14 residues in the CDR3. CDR3: CAWIAGGVPSGYTF. The DNA of the CDR3 is TGTGCCTGGATAGCAGGGGGCGTCCCAAGTGGCTACACCTTC.

About this clone itself: Other DNA sequences from this sample encode an identical CDR3 as well. The rearrangement links TRBV28 to TRBJ2-7; TRBD1 matches at 10 bases. V trimming: 5 bases; J trimming: 4 bases; junction bases outside the gene matches: 2. The CDR3 sequence is 13 residues long. Germline CDR1 MDHEN, CDR2 SYDVKM. CDR3 sequence reads: CASSPGQGYEQYF. The CDR3 DNA is TGTGCCAGCAGTCCGGGACAGGGGTACGAGCAGTACTTC.

The gene calls are TRBV5-4 and TRBJ2-3; D is perhaps TRBD1 (6 bases). This CDR3 has 17 residues. The V gene lost 4 bases and the J gene lost 0 bases, with 18 bases spanning the gap. The germline gives CDR1 SGHNT, CDR2 YYREEE (reference sequence). CDR3 sequence reads: CASSVSGAGLSTDTQYF. The CDR3 DNA is TGTGCCAGCAGCGTCTCAGGGGCCGGGCTTAGCACAGATACGCAGTATTTT.

This clone was seen a handful of times. This chain joins TRBV10-2 and TRBJ1-1; D is uncertain. This CDR3 is built from 11 residues. Trimming took off 4 bases at V and 7 bases at J, with 7 bases between the two ends. Per germline, CDR1 WSHSY and CDR2 SAAADI. The CDR3 loop reads CASSVVSEAFF. The DNA for the CDR3 is TGCGCCAGCAGTGTCGTGAGTGAAGCTTTCTTT.

V and J are TRBV25-1 and TRBJ2-2; D remains unclear. This CDR3 has 14 residues. V lost 2 bases, J lost 4 bases, and 8 bases lay in between. CDR1 and CDR2 from the germline V gene are MGHDK and SYGVNS. The CDR3 sequence: CASSEQTRTGELFF. The CDR3 coding sequence is TGTGCCAGCAGTGAACAAACGCGCACCGGGGAGCTGTTTTTT.

This clone was observed once. The chain has TRBV6-6 and TRBJ1-2; D perhaps matches TRBD1 (5 bases). In germline, CDR1 is MNHNY, CDR2 SVGAGI (reference sequence). Trimming left V 2 bases short and J 7 bases short, with 14 bases between. The length of the CDR3 is 14 residues. CDR3 in amino acids: CASSYGQGRGGYTF. CDR3 nucleotides: TGTGCCAGCAGTTACGGGCAGGGAAGGGGTGGCTACACCTTC.

The V and J genes are TRBV5-6 and TRBJ2-1, with 8 positions matching TRBD2. CDR3 length: 17 residues. Germline V gene sequence: CDR1 SGHDT, CDR2 YYEEEE. The ends lost 5 bases at V and 8 bases at J; junction bases unmatched: 18. In nucleotides, the CDR3 is TGTGCCAGCAGTCCGACGAGATCGGGGGGGACGACCTATGAGCAGTTCTTC. This translates into CASSPTRSGGTTYEQFF.

As regards this clone: This same CDR3 is encoded by further DNA sequences in the sample. CDR3 sequence: CASSLAGVGNTIYF. In DNA, the CDR3 is TGCGCCAGCAGCTTGGCAGGGGTTGGAAACACCATATATTTT. This chain connects TRBV5-1 to TRBJ1-3; a possible D gene is TRBD1 (6 bases). This CDR3 spans 14 amino acids. The V and J ends lost 0 bases and 3 bases respectively, with 7 bases between them. The germline V gene encodes CDR1 SGHRS and CDR2 YFSETQ.

The chain couples TRBV6-5 to TRBJ2-3, with 8 bases identical to TRBD2. This CDR3 is built from 16 residues. V trimming: 0 bases; J trimming: 3 bases; junction bases outside the gene matches: 5. CDR1 and CDR2 from the germline V gene are MNHEY and SVGAGI. In DNA, the CDR3 is TGTGCCAGCAGTTACTCCCTAGCGGGCTCGACAGATACGCAGTATTTT. Amino acid sequence: CASSYSLAGSTDTQYF.

The rearrangement joins TRBV6-1 to TRBJ1-1; 7 bases match TRBD1. This CDR3 is 14 amino acids long. V shed 2 bases and J 4 bases; nucleotides not matched to a gene: 4. Germline loops: CDR1 MNHNS, CDR2 SASEGT. DNA of the CDR3: TGTGCCAGCAGTGAAACAGGGGTAACCACTGAAGCTTTCTTT. Translation: CASSETGVTTEAFF.

The gene calls are TRBV28 and TRBJ1-5; 9 nucleotides match TRBD1. The trim removed 6 bases at V and 5 bases at J, leaving 8 bases unmatched. From germline, CDR1 is MDHEN and CDR2 SYDVKM. The CDR3 covers 15 residues. DNA for the CDR3: TGTGCCAGCAGAACCGGGACAGGGTCGCATCAGCCCCAGCATTTT. It specifies CASRTGTGSHQPQHF.

The chain recombines TRBV2 with TRBJ1-2; D call uncertain. The V gene's germline CDR1 is SNHLY and CDR2 FYNNEI. Trimming cost V 6 bases and J 0 bases, with 5 bases left between them. The length of the CDR3 is 12 residues. CDR3 sequence: CASSPTNYGYTF. CDR3 DNA sequence: TGTGCCAGCAGCCCAACTAACTATGGCTACACCTTC.

The V gene is TRBV6-1, the J gene TRBJ1-4; 7 nucleotides agree with TRBD1. V shed 1 base, J shed 6 bases, and the junction held 2 bases outside the gene matches. The CDR3 loop spans 14 amino acids. Germline CDR1 reads MNHNS; CDR2 reads SASEGT. The CDR3 is CASSEVGGHEKLFF. The CDR3 nucleotides are TGTGCCAGCAGTGAAGTAGGGGGCCATGAAAAACTGTTTTTT.

This chain links TRBV18 with TRBJ1-1, with 9 bases fitting TRBD1. The CDR3 is 19 amino acids. With V trimmed by 2 bases and J by 5 bases, 18 bases remained unmatched. The germline V gene encodes CDR1 KGHSH and CDR2 LQKENI. In nucleotides, the CDR3 is TGTGCCAGCTCACCATTACCCCCAGGAGACAGGGGGTTGTGGACTGAAGCTTTCTTT. Protein: CASSPLPPGDRGLWTEAFF.

This clone came up a few times. The V and J genes are TRBV27 and TRBJ2-2; D is unclear. Germline CDR1 is MNHEY and CDR2 is SMNVEV (reference sequence). This CDR3 is 15 amino acids long. Trimming took 5 bases from V and 1 from J, leaving 11 bases between them. This CDR3 is CASSPTHLNTGELFF. The CDR3 region has the DNA TGTGCCAGCAGTCCAACTCACCTGAACACCGGGGAGCTGTTTTTT.

This clone showed up just a few times. This chain links TRBV10-2 with TRBJ2-2, with 8 positions matching TRBD1. The CDR3 has 15 amino acids. Germline CDR1 is WSHSY and CDR2 is SAAADI. V was clipped by 6 bases and J by 6 bases; unmatched bases: 9. CDR3 sequence: CASRVGQGNAGELFF. For the CDR3, the DNA is TGCGCCAGCAGGGTTGGACAGGGCAATGCCGGGGAGCTGTTTTTT.

The rearrangement links TRBV19 to TRBJ1-5; a possible D gene is TRBD1 (6 bases). The germline gives CDR1 LNHDA, CDR2 SQIVND (reference sequence). The CDR3 has 16 amino acids. The V end was cut by 1 base, the J end by 1 base, with 11 bases between. The CDR3 DNA follows: TGTGCCAGTAGTATAGCCCCAGGGGCGAGCAATCAGCCCCAGCATTTT. This encodes CASSIAPGASNQPQHF. The variable domain in full, completed from reference TRBV19 and TRBJ1-5, reads DGGITQSPKYLFRKEGQNVTLSCEQNLNHDAMYWYRQDPGQGLRLIYYSQIVNDFQKGDIAEGYSVSREKKESFPLTVTSAQKNPTAFYLCASSIAPGASNQPQHFGDGTRLSIL.

The chain recombines TRBV10-3 with TRBJ1-2, with D maybe TRBD1 (6 bases). Germline V lookup: CDR1 ENHRY, CDR2 SYGVKD. The germline V and J ends were trimmed by 2 bases and 5 bases, with 12 bases remaining between them. This CDR3 spans 14 amino acids. CDR3 amino acids: CAISEGITGYGYTF. The CDR3 coding sequence is TGTGCCATCAGTGAGGGGATAACAGGGTATGGCTACACCTTC.

This clone occurred a few times. This CDR3 is CASSEAGGALYGYTF. For the CDR3, the DNA is TGTGCCAGCAGTGAAGCGGGAGGGGCTCTCTATGGCTACACCTTC. The chain combines TRBV6-1 with TRBJ1-2, with D maybe TRBD1 (5 bases). V dropped 0 bases and J dropped 4 bases, with 12 bases sitting between them. Germline CDR1 and CDR2: MNHNS and SASEGT. CDR3 length equals 15 residues.

The chain has TRBV9 and TRBJ1-1; TRBD1 matches 7 bases. The trim removed 3 bases at V and 7 bases at J, leaving 6 bases unmatched. Germline V gene sequence: CDR1 SGDLS, CDR2 YYNGEE. The CDR3 is 13 amino acids. The CDR3 DNA reads as TGTGCCAGCAGCGCCGGGACAGAGCTTGAAGCTTTCTTT. It yields the protein CASSAGTELEAFF.

DNA for the CDR3: TGTGCCAGTAGTAGGACAGGGTCTACCTACGAGCAGTACTTC. Its protein product is CASSRTGSTYEQYF. The V and J genes are TRBV19 and TRBJ2-7; 8 bases fit TRBD1. The CDR3 contains 14 residues. J gave up 2 bases and V 4 bases, and 4 bases lay outside the gene matches. Per the germline V gene, CDR1 is LNHDA and CDR2 is SQIVND (reference sequence).

This clone turned up a few times. This rearrangement joins TRBV9 to TRBJ1-2; a weak D match, TRBD1 (6 bases). CDR3 length: 11 residues. The V gene lost 7 bases and the J gene lost 5 bases, with 9 bases spanning the gap. CDR1 and CDR2 from the germline V gene are SGDLS and YYNGEE. The CDR3 DNA is TGTGCCAGCGGACAGCTATATGGCTACACCTTC. Translating it yields CASGQLYGYTF.

The CDR3 DNA reads TGTGCCAGCAGGATTGAGGGACAGGGGATCGGTTATGGCTACACCTTC. It translates to CASRIEGQGIGYGYTF. The J gene is TRBJ1-2, the V gene TRBV7-9; TRBD1 aligns across 10 bases. CDR3 length: 16 residues. CDR1 and CDR2 (germline): SEHNR, FQNEAQ (reference sequence). V trimming: 6 bases; J trimming: 5 bases; junction bases outside the gene matches: 12. The full variable domain, in which reference TRBV7-9 and TRBJ1-2 provide the parts outside the CDR3, is DTGVSQNPRHKITKRGQNVTFRCDPISEHNRLYWYRQTLGQGPEFLTYFQNEAQLEKSRLLSDRFSAERPKGSFSTLEIQRTEQGDSAMYLCASRIEGQGIGYGYTFGSGTRLTVV.

The V call is TRBV7-2, the J call TRBJ1-1; D is unresolved. This CDR3 has 16 residues. Trimming removed 1 base from V and 4 bases from J, with 16 bases in between. Per the germline V gene, CDR1 is SGHTA and CDR2 is FQGNSA. The DNA for the CDR3 is TGTGCCAGCAGCTTAGTCTCTTTCGGCGGGATCACTGAAGCTTTCTTT. Encoded protein: CASSLVSFGGITEAFF.

The V call is TRBV10-1, the J call TRBJ2-3; perhaps TRBD2 as D (5 bases). Trimming took off 7 bases at V and 1 base at J, with 9 bases between the two ends. Germline V gives CDR1 WNHNN, CDR2 SYGVQD (reference sequence). CDR3 length: 13 residues. The CDR3 reads CASTKGGTDTQYF. Written as DNA, the CDR3 is TGCGCCAGCACCAAGGGAGGCACAGATACGCAGTATTTT.

This clone showed up just a few times. The chain joins TRBV9 to TRBJ2-4; perhaps TRBD1 as D (6 bases). Germline loops: CDR1 SGDLS, CDR2 YYNGEE. V was trimmed by 4 bases and J by 2 bases, leaving 16 bases between them. This CDR3 has 16 residues. Here the CDR3 reads CASSLDGDNSKNIQYF. DNA for the CDR3: TGTGCCAGCAGCCTCGACGGGGACAACTCCAAAAACATTCAGTACTTC.